The rows below give T cell receptor beta chains drawn from one sample of a study of CD8 T cells in ankylosing spondylitis. MiXCR was run by TCRdb on the 5' RACE reads, yielding one entry per CDR3 protein. The table shows approximately 400,000 distinct CDR3 sequences, with roughly 26% occurring only once. Input material: blood, either unsorted or a sorted T cell fraction (not recorded which). The receptors were gathered from a male donor with ankylosing spondylitis. CDR3s leave out the opening cysteine and the closing phenylalanine or tryptophan. Not every row has a clone size; where given, it reads once, few, many or a size class.

size: -
V: TRBV20-1
J: TRBJ2-1
CDR3: SASPSGVNEQF

size: -
V: TRBV10-3
J: TRBJ2-3
CDR3: AISESDAGGSTDTQY

size: few
V: TRBV12-3/TRBV12-4
J: TRBJ2-3
CDR3: ASSFGTGDRRTDTQY

size: -
V: TRBV3-1
J: TRBJ1-1
CDR3: ASSQAGGKYTEAF

size: -
V: TRBV4-1
J: TRBJ2-5
CDR3: ASSQVGDGFGETQY

size: -
V: TRBV3-1
J: TRBJ2-1
CDR3: ASRLAGGLYNEQF

size: -
V: TRBV20-1
J: TRBJ2-5
CDR3: SAPGTGNQETQY

size: few
V: TRBV6-5
J: TRBJ2-7
CDR3: ASSSQGTYEQY

size: -
V: TRBV9
J: TRBJ2-1
CDR3: ASSPLQGAGEQF

size: -
V: TRBV5-1
J: TRBJ1-1
CDR3: ASSLVDLGEAF

size: many
V: TRBV7-9
J: TRBJ2-1
CDR3: ASSLGTGVIYNEQF

size: -
V: TRBV9
J: TRBJ2-7
CDR3: ASSGGRLASEQY

size: -
V: TRBV7-9
J: TRBJ2-3
CDR3: ASSLVLATYTDTQY

size: -
V: TRBV7-2
J: TRBJ2-5
CDR3: ASSPVQVPKTQY

size: -
V: TRBV5-6
J: TRBJ2-7
CDR3: ASSLADVHEQY

size: few
V: TRBV27
J: TRBJ2-5
CDR3: ASSLRGAWETQY

size: -
V: TRBV5-4
J: TRBJ1-1
CDR3: ASSLSIAHTEAF

size: -
V: TRBV12-3/TRBV12-4
J: TRBJ2-1
CDR3: ASSRLAGAYEQF

size: -
V: TRBV4-2
J: TRBJ2-1
CDR3: ASSQVQGQSDEQF

size: few
V: TRBV2
J: TRBJ2-2
CDR3: ASKLAGVFGELF

size: -
V: TRBV20-1
J: TRBJ1-5
CDR3: SAREITHRNQPQH

size: -
V: TRBV15
J: TRBJ1-5
CDR3: ATSRDLSPTDQPQH

size: few
V: TRBV5-6
J: TRBJ2-2
CDR3: ASSTGWAGELF

size: -
V: TRBV6-1
J: TRBJ2-4
CDR3: AISGTEISGSTAAKNIQY

size: few
V: TRBV29-1
J: TRBJ1-1
CDR3: SLRDTSNTEAF

size: few
V: TRBV2
J: TRBJ2-3
CDR3: ASRTGVSTDTQY

size: few
V: TRBV7-2
J: TRBJ2-1
CDR3: ASSFRLAAQGNEQF

size: few
V: TRBV5-1
J: TRBJ2-1
CDR3: ASSTSPGTGANEQF

size: few
V: TRBV15
J: TRBJ2-1
CDR3: ATEGKREGRNEQF

size: -
V: TRBV12-3/TRBV12-4
J: TRBJ2-2
CDR3: ASHSRLNTGELF

size: -
V: TRBV6-1
J: TRBJ1-3
CDR3: ASSVSDRVSSGNTIY

size: few
V: TRBV5-4
J: TRBJ2-3
CDR3: ASSLGTGGFNEGTQY

size: -
V: TRBV3-1
J: TRBJ1-2
CDR3: ASSQDAARPYGYT

size: -
V: TRBV11-2
J: TRBJ1-1
CDR3: ASSELSNTEAF

size: -
V: TRBV28
J: TRBJ2-1
CDR3: ASTPAPLDEQF

size: -
V: TRBV20-1
J: TRBJ2-2
CDR3: SAQTPSGRWTGELF

size: -
V: TRBV5-6
J: TRBJ2-5
CDR3: ASSPGTQGETQY

size: -
V: TRBV5-1
J: TRBJ2-2
CDR3: ASSKLAELNTGELF

size: -
V: TRBV5-1
J: TRBJ1-4
CDR3: ASSLNTAANEKLF

size: many
V: TRBV12-3/TRBV12-4
J: TRBJ1-5
CDR3: ASSLVGNQPQH

size: -
V: TRBV20-1
J: TRBJ1-3
CDR3: SVINSSGNTIY

size: few
V: TRBV12-3/TRBV12-4
J: TRBJ1-1
CDR3: ASSFSSENTEAF

size: few
V: TRBV28
J: TRBJ1-2
CDR3: ASRWTGGEGYT

size: -
V: TRBV14
J: TRBJ2-3
CDR3: ASSGPSGTTDTQY

size: -
V: TRBV10-3
J: TRBJ2-3
CDR3: AISETSGTDTQY

size: few
V: TRBV7-2
J: TRBJ2-5
CDR3: ASSSHTGGETQY

size: few
V: TRBV5-5
J: TRBJ1-1
CDR3: ASSTGTGGIMNTEAF

size: -
V: TRBV7-9
J: TRBJ1-5
CDR3: ASSSRRELNQPQH

size: many
V: TRBV12-3/TRBV12-4
J: TRBJ2-3
CDR3: ASSFRRGQDTQY

size: -
V: TRBV25-1
J: TRBJ2-3
CDR3: ASSESYRGGTDTQY

size: -
V: TRBV3-1
J: TRBJ2-7
CDR3: ASSQDLSGEVEQY